These 23 T cell receptor beta chains came from one sample sequenced in a study of early T cells in non-severe SARS-CoV-2 infection. Using its own MiXCR run on the 5' RACE reads, TCRdb lists one record per CDR3 protein. The sample holds roughly 120,000 distinct CDR3 sequences, approximately 15% seen once. Input material: whole blood. The receptors originated from an adult who was a healthcare worker with PCR-confirmed SARS-CoV-2 infection or an uninfected control (not recorded which).

The rearrangement joins TRBV6-1 to TRBJ1-6; 7 bases agree with TRBD1. The CDR3 totals 14 residues. After removal of 3 bases from V and 10 bases from J, the junction contained 6 bases not matched to a gene. In germline, CDR1 is MNHNS, CDR2 SASEGT. The CDR3 spells CASSDHRGNSPLHF. Here the CDR3 DNA reads TGTGCCAGCAGTGACCACAGGGGCAACTCACCCCTCCACTTT.

J is TRBJ2-3 and V is TRBV9; no clear D. Germline V gives CDR1 SGDLS, CDR2 YYNGEE. Trimming cost V 2 bases and J 6 bases, with 7 bases left between them. The CDR3 is 12 amino acids. CDR3 coding DNA: TGTGCCAGCAGCGTTTACAGTGATACGCAGTATTTT. Translated, it gives CASSVYSDTQYF.

The chain employs TRBV7-9 and TRBJ1-1; tentative D call: TRBD1 (6 bases). The CDR3 is 13 residues long. CDR1 and CDR2 from the germline V gene are SEHNR and FQNEAQ (reference sequence). V dropped 6 bases and J dropped 8 bases, with 16 bases sitting between them. CDR3 protein: CASRGEADREAFF. Written as DNA, the CDR3 is TGTGCCAGCAGAGGGGAGGCGGACAGAGAAGCTTTCTTT.

The table lists this clonotype with many counts. The chain employs TRBV20-1 and TRBJ2-5; D possibly uses TRBD1 or TRBD2 (5 bases each). Trimming took off 3 bases at V and 1 base at J, with 12 bases between the two ends. Germline values: CDR1 DFQATT, CDR2 SNEGSKA (reference sequence). This CDR3 is 14 amino acids long. CDR3 loop: CSASDGALQETQYF. For the CDR3, the DNA is TGCAGTGCTAGTGACGGGGCTCTCCAAGAGACCCAGTACTTC.

V is TRBV19 and J is TRBJ2-7, with D possibly TRBD2 on 6 matching bases. V was clipped by 6 bases and J by 1 base, with 16 bases between them. This CDR3 contains 15 residues. Germline-derived CDR1 and CDR2 are LNHDA and SQIVND (reference sequence). CDR3 loop: CASRPRDLKSYEQYF. The CDR3 region has the DNA TGTGCCAGTAGGCCCCGGGACTTGAAGTCCTACGAGCAGTACTTC.

This clonotype was seen more than once but under ten times. The rearrangement uses TRBV6-1 and TRBJ1-1; tentative D call: TRBD1 (6 bases). Germline V gene lookup returns CDR1 MNHNS and CDR2 SASEGT. The CDR3 has 13 amino acids. V gave up 7 bases and J gave up 4 bases, with 13 bases separating them. Here the CDR3 reads CASTLDSFTEAFF. CDR3 nucleotides: TGTGCCAGCACTCTGGACAGTTTCACTGAAGCTTTCTTT.

The chain links TRBV7-9 to TRBJ2-1; D is perhaps TRBD1 (5 bases). V was clipped by 3 bases and J by 2 bases, with 11 bases between them. The germline gives CDR1 SEHNR, CDR2 FQNEAQ (reference sequence). The CDR3 is made up of 15 amino acids. The CDR3 bases are TGTGCCAGCAGCTTCCGGGCAGGGACCTACAATGAGCAGTTCTTC. Its protein is CASSFRAGTYNEQFF.

In its sample, this clonotype was seen a few times. The CDR3: CANIRDDYGYTF. In DNA form, the CDR3 reads TGTGCCAATATCAGGGATGACTATGGCTACACCTTC. The chain carries TRBV2 and TRBJ1-2; D is possibly TRBD1 (5 bases). Per germline, CDR1 SNHLY and CDR2 FYNNEI. Trimming shortened V by 10 bases and J by 3 bases, and 12 bases separated the two germline ends. There are 12 residues in the CDR3.

The V call is TRBV20-1, the J call TRBJ2-1; D uncertain. Trimming pared 0 bases from V and 8 bases from J, leaving 8 bases between. The CDR3 sequence is 12 residues long. CDR1 DFQATT and CDR2 SNEGSKA come from the germline V gene (reference sequence). The CDR3 region has the DNA TGCAGTGCTAGAGATTTCGGAGATGAGCAGTTCTTC. Protein product: CSARDFGDEQFF.

This clonotype was picked up many times. J is TRBJ1-1 and V is TRBV20-1, with 7 positions matching TRBD1. The trim removed 4 bases at V and 5 bases at J, leaving 4 bases unmatched. Germline-derived CDR1 and CDR2 are DFQATT and SNEGSKA (reference sequence). This CDR3 has 12 residues. CDR3 sequence (DNA): TGCAGTGCTACCAGGGGGAGGACTGAAGCTTTCTTT. Amino acids: CSATRGRTEAFF.

This clonotype was detected only a few times. The CDR3: CASSEVPRGETQYF. The CDR3 coding sequence is TGTGCCAGCAGTGAAGTTCCCAGGGGAGAGACCCAGTACTTC. The chain joins TRBV6-1 to TRBJ2-5, with D possibly being TRBD1 (6 bases). The V gene's germline CDR1 is MNHNS and CDR2 SASEGT. V was cut by 1 base and J by 4 bases, with 10 bases left in between. The CDR3 is 14 amino acids.

The J gene is TRBJ2-5, the V gene TRBV2, with D possibly matching TRBD1 (5 bases). Trimming cost V 8 bases and J 4 bases, with 23 bases left between them. The V gene's germline CDR1 is SNHLY and CDR2 FYNNEI. This CDR3 has 16 residues. CDR3 DNA: TGTGCCAGCGGGTTGAAAACGTGGCAGGGTGGAGAGACCCAGTACTTC. Translated, it gives CASGLKTWQGGETQYF.

This rearrangement joins TRBV20-1 to TRBJ1-2; no firm D call. Trimming removed 6 bases at V and 8 bases at J, with 19 bases between. The CDR3 sequence is 13 residues long. Germline-derived CDR1 and CDR2 are DFQATT and SNEGSKA (reference sequence). CDR3 in DNA: TGCAGTGCACCAAAGGCAGGCCAAGGAGGCTACACCTTC. It is translated as CSAPKAGQGGYTF.

This clonotype was found many times. The gene calls are TRBV7-9 and TRBJ2-7, with a tentative D call TRBD1 (5 bases). The V end was cut by 5 bases, the J end by 6 bases, with 11 bases between. CDR3 length equals 12 residues. CDR1 is SEHNR and CDR2 is FQNEAQ in the germline V gene (reference sequence). The CDR3 protein is CASSPQGGEQYF. For the CDR3, the DNA is TGTGCCAGCAGCCCGCAGGGCGGCGAGCAGTACTTC.

The gene calls are TRBV27 and TRBJ2-5; TRBD1 aligns across 7 bases. The CDR3 sequence is 15 residues long. Germline-derived CDR1 and CDR2 are MNHEY and SMNVEV (reference sequence). The V segment lost 5 bases and the J segment 5 bases; nucleotides outside the gene matches: 11. CDR3 protein: CASSGRRGNWETQYF. For the CDR3, the DNA is TGTGCCAGCAGTGGCCGCAGGGGGAATTGGGAGACCCAGTACTTC.

This clonotype was seen a few times. The rearrangement joins TRBV30 to TRBJ2-1, with 8 nucleotides matching TRBD2. The CDR3 consists of 16 residues. J was trimmed by 6 bases and V by 2 bases; bases with no gene match: 12. Germline V gene sequence: CDR1 GTSNPN, CDR2 SVGIG (reference sequence). The CDR3 DNA reads as TGTGCCTGGAGTCTTACCCGCAGCGGGGGTGGCAATGAGCAGTTCTTC. Amino acid sequence: CAWSLTRSGGGNEQFF.

The rearrangement links TRBV9 to TRBJ2-1; 9 bases agree with TRBD2. The CDR3 length is 15 residues. Germline trimming cut 3 bases from V and 1 base from J; bases unmatched to any gene: 2. CDR1 SGDLS and CDR2 YYNGEE come from the germline V gene. CDR3 residues: CASSDSGGSYNEQFF. The CDR3 DNA follows: TGTGCCAGCAGCGATAGCGGGGGTTCCTACAATGAGCAGTTCTTC.

The V gene is TRBV20-1, the J gene TRBJ2-7, with D hard to call. In germline, CDR1 is DFQATT, CDR2 SNEGSKA (reference sequence). The CDR3 consists of 13 residues. Trimming left V 1 base short and J 2 bases short, with 9 bases between. CDR3 DNA: TGCAGTGCTAGAGTACCAACGACCTACGAGCAGTACTTC. Translated: CSARVPTTYEQYF.

This chain connects TRBV12-3 or TRBV12-4 to TRBJ2-3; D is undetermined. Trimming stripped 0 bases from V and 3 bases from J, with 13 bases between. The CDR3 has 16 amino acids. The CDR3, as DNA: TGTGCCAGCAGTTTAGCGCTTGGCCCCTCGACAGATACGCAGTATTTT. Its translation: CASSLALGPSTDTQYF.

This rearrangement joins TRBV20-1 to TRBJ1-6; 7 bases agree with TRBD1. Germline V gives CDR1 DFQATT, CDR2 SNEGSKA (reference sequence). The CDR3 loop spans 15 amino acids. The junction had 15 bases not matched to a gene; V was cut back by 6 bases and J by 10 bases. The CDR3 region has the DNA TGCAGTGCGTCCCCGCGACAGGGTTTCGACTCACCCCTCCACTTT. Amino acid sequence: CSASPRQGFDSPLHF.

Many counts were recorded for this clonotype. The chain recombines TRBV12-3 or TRBV12-4 with TRBJ2-3, with a possible D match to TRBD1 (6 bases). The V end was cut by 7 bases, the J end by 4 bases, with 18 bases between. This CDR3 is 15 amino acids long. CDR3 region: CASKTITGSADTQYF. The CDR3 DNA follows: TGTGCCAGCAAGACAATCACAGGGTCCGCAGATACGCAGTATTTT.

This clonotype came up many times. V and J are TRBV15 and TRBJ1-4; no definite D call. The germline CDR1 and CDR2 sequences are LNHNV and YYDKDF (reference sequence). The germline V and J ends were trimmed by 0 bases and 4 bases, with 9 bases remaining between them. The CDR3 sequence is 15 residues long. CDR3 residues: CATSRDPQNNEKLFF. For the CDR3, the DNA is TGTGCCACCAGCAGAGACCCGCAGAATAATGAAAAACTGTTTTTT.

This clonotype was counted a few times. The chain couples TRBV18 to TRBJ2-2, with 8 bases aligning to TRBD1. Trimming took 3 bases from V and 6 from J; bases not matched to a gene: 6. Per the germline V gene, CDR1 is KGHSH and CDR2 is LQKENI. The CDR3 has 15 residues. DNA for the CDR3: TGTGCCAGCTCACCCCCCGACAGGGGACCCGGGGAGCTGTTTTTT. Its translation is CASSPPDRGPGELFF.